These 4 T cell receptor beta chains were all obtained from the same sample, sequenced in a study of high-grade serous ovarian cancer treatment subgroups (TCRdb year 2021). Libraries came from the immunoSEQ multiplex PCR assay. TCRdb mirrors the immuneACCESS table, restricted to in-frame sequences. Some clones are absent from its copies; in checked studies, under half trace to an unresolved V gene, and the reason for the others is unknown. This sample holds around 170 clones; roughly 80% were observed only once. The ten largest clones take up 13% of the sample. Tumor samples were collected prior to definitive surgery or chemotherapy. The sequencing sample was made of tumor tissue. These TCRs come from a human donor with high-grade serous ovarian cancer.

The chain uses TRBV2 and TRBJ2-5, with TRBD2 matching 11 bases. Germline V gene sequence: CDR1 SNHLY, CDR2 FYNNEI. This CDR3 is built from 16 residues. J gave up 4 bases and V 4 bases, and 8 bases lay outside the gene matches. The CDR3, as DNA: TGTGCCAGCAGTGCGGGTAGCGGGGGGGCCCGAGAGACCCAGTACTTC. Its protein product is CASSAGSGGARETQYF.

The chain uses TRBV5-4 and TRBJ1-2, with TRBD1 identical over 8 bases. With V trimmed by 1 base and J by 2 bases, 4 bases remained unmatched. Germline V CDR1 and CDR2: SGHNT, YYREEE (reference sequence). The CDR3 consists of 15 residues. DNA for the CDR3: TGTGCCAGCAGCTTGCGCGGACAGGGAAACTATGGCTACACCTTC. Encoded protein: CASSLRGQGNYGYTF.

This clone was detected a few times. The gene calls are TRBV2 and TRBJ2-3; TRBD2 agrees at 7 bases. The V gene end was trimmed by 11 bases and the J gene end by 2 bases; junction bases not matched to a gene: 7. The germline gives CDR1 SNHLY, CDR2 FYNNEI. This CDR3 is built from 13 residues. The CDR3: CAQRGELTDTQYF. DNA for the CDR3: TGTGCCCAGCGGGGCGAACTCACAGATACGCAGTATTTT.

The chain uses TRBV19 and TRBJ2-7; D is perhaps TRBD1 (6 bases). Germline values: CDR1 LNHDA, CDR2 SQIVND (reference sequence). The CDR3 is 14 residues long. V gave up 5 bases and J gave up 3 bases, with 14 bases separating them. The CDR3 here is CASSGQGSLYEQYF. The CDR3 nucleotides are TGTGCCAGTAGTGGGCAGGGGTCACTCTACGAGCAGTACTTC.